The clone carrying this T cell receptor beta chain was seen once. The data originate from a study of blood T cell repertoires in COVID-19. Study-level information: The analysed material was cDNA or gDNA that came from T cells, B-cell-depleted T cells, or PBMCs.

The authors' processing: Reference gene primer amplification gave estimated nucleated cell counts. Data came from immunoSEQ multiplex PCR; TCRdb stores just in-frame clones and leaves some out. That table furnishes V, J and clone size, whereas the DNA furnished D and trimming. The sample lists about 150,000 clones, under 85% occurring once. V lost 7 bases and J 8 bases, leaving 17 bases between the germline ends. CDR3 length equals 14 residues. CDR1 and CDR2 from the germline V gene are MDHEN and SYDVKM. The sample comprised peripheral blood. The receptor was derived from a man aged 45-65 years with active or convalescent COVID-19. The chain carries TRBV28 and TRBJ1-4; D is uncertain. CDR3 sequence (DNA): TGTGCCAGCATTAGTCGGAGGGAGGAAGAAAAACTGTTTTTT. Amino acids: CASISRREEEKLFF.